The 2 T cell receptor beta chains in this list originate from one sample, sequenced in a study of glioma-infiltrating T cells. The iRepertoire nested amplicon-rescue multiplex PCR amplified TCR alpha and beta CDR3s from RNA. TCRdb recomputed calls from the multiplex PCR reads with MiXCR, one row per CDR3 protein. Here the sample spans some 180,000 distinct CDR3 sequences, more than 30% being singletons. The sample taken for sequencing was glioma tissue, nonneoplastic brain tissue, or PBMCs (not recorded which). The receptors here all came from a human donor with low-grade glioma or glioblastoma, undergoing nonglioma brain surgery, or in good health (not recorded which).

In the case of this clonotype: Sequence at one end of the junction differs from germline and may be a read error. V and J are TRBV5-4 and TRBJ2-1; D gene ambiguous. CDR1 is SGHNT, CDR2 YYREEE, per germline (reference sequence). The length of the CDR3 is 13 residues. For the CDR3, the DNA is TGTGCTAGCAGCTTGCACAGAGACAATGAGCAGTTCTTC. Its protein is CASSLHRDNEQFF.

This chain connects TRBV29-1 to TRBJ1-2; weak D call: TRBD1 (6 bases). Trimming took 7 bases from V and 4 from J, leaving 19 bases between them. CDR3 length equals 14 residues. The germline V gene has CDR1 SQVTM and CDR2 ANQGSEA. CDR3 amino acids: CSATTGNPLYGYTF. As DNA, the CDR3 is TGCAGCGCCACCACAGGGAATCCACTCTATGGCTACACCTTC.